These T cell receptor beta chains were read from a single sample in a study of T cells after yellow fever vaccination. TCRdb re-called the 5' RACE reads with MiXCR, one entry per CDR3 protein. This sample yields a few hundred thousand distinct CDR3 sequences, of which around 9.3% are seen a single time; about 3% belongs to the top ten. This specimen consisted of CD4+ T cells sorted from PBMCs, obtained 5 days after the yellow fever booster vaccination. Receptors were obtained from a man between 18 and 35 years old who received the YFV17D yellow fever vaccine. The CDR3 runs from the conserved cysteine through the conserved F or W. The order of the fields is D gene, J gene, clone size, V gene, CDR3 protein, CDR3 DNA. D genes are given only for firm matches. Clone sizes are given selectively: once, few, many, or a class where the clone is expanded.

D gene: .; J gene: TRBJ1-6; clone size: .; V gene: TRBV10-3; CDR3 protein: CAISEARGGTNNSPLHF; CDR3 DNA: TGTGCCATCAGTGAAGCCAGAGGGGGAACTAATAATTCACCCCTCCACTTT
D gene: .; J gene: TRBJ2-7; clone size: .; V gene: TRBV18; CDR3 protein: CASSYEQYF; CDR3 DNA: TGTGCCAGCTCCTACGAGCAGTACTTC
D gene: .; J gene: TRBJ2-5; clone size: many; V gene: TRBV7-2; CDR3 protein: CASSLSWGQETQYF; CDR3 DNA: TGTGCCAGCAGCCTCTCGTGGGGACAAGAGACCCAGTACTTC
D gene: TRBD1; J gene: TRBJ2-3; clone size: few; V gene: TRBV24-1; CDR3 protein: CATSDSMTGGYRDTQYF; CDR3 DNA: TGTGCCACCAGTGATTCTATGACAGGGGGCTACAGAGATACGCAGTATTTT
D gene: .; J gene: TRBJ2-3; clone size: few; V gene: TRBV15; CDR3 protein: CATSRVGRAYTQYF; CDR3 DNA: TGTGCCACCAGCAGAGTCGGCCGTGCTTATACGCAGTATTTT
D gene: .; J gene: TRBJ2-3; clone size: many; V gene: TRBV7-2; CDR3 protein: CASSLYQRSTDTQYF; CDR3 DNA: TGTGCCAGCAGCTTATATCAGAGAAGCACAGATACGCAGTATTTT
D gene: .; J gene: TRBJ1-5; clone size: few; V gene: TRBV15; CDR3 protein: CATSRPRYSNQPQHF; CDR3 DNA: TGTGCCACCAGCAGACCTAGATATAGCAATCAGCCCCAGCATTTT
D gene: .; J gene: TRBJ2-3; clone size: .; V gene: TRBV10-1; CDR3 protein: CASSTTSRDTQYF; CDR3 DNA: TGCGCCAGCAGCACTACTAGCAGAGATACGCAGTATTTT
D gene: .; J gene: TRBJ2-5; clone size: .; V gene: TRBV30; CDR3 protein: CAWSPQMPQETQYF; CDR3 DNA: TGTGCCTGGAGCCCTCAGATGCCTCAAGAGACCCAGTACTTC
D gene: TRBD1; J gene: TRBJ2-5; clone size: few; V gene: TRBV19; CDR3 protein: CASSSDGQGQETQYF; CDR3 DNA: TGTGCCAGTAGTAGCGACGGACAGGGGCAAGAGACCCAGTACTTC
D gene: .; J gene: TRBJ2-3; clone size: many; V gene: TRBV7-9; CDR3 protein: CASSLLRTGIDTQYF; CDR3 DNA: TGTGCCAGCAGCTTACTGAGGACCGGGATTGATACGCAGTATTTT
D gene: .; J gene: TRBJ1-1; clone size: .; V gene: TRBV6-5; CDR3 protein: CASSYSPGWAEAFF; CDR3 DNA: TGTGCCAGCAGTTACTCGCCGGGGTGGGCTGAAGCTTTCTTT
D gene: TRBD1; J gene: TRBJ1-1; clone size: .; V gene: TRBV20-1; CDR3 protein: CSARSRQGARTEAFF; CDR3 DNA: TGCAGTGCTAGATCTCGACAGGGGGCGCGGACTGAAGCTTTCTTT
D gene: .; J gene: TRBJ2-2; clone size: few; V gene: TRBV7-2; CDR3 protein: CASTKVGWEPNTGELFF; CDR3 DNA: TGTGCCAGCACCAAAGTGGGGTGGGAACCGAACACCGGGGAGCTGTTTTTT
D gene: .; J gene: TRBJ1-5; clone size: many; V gene: TRBV20-1; CDR3 protein: CSARDPGGSNQPQHF; CDR3 DNA: TGCAGTGCTAGAGACCCGGGGGGGTCCAATCAGCCCCAGCATTTT
D gene: .; J gene: TRBJ2-7; clone size: few; V gene: TRBV7-2; CDR3 protein: CASSSGAGGYEQYF; CDR3 DNA: TGTGCCAGCAGCTCCGGGGCAGGCGGCTACGAGCAGTACTTC
D gene: .; J gene: TRBJ2-1; clone size: .; V gene: TRBV4-1; CDR3 protein: CASSQDWPAYNEQFF; CDR3 DNA: TGCGCCAGCAGCCAAGATTGGCCAGCTTACAATGAGCAGTTCTTC
D gene: .; J gene: TRBJ2-2; clone size: many; V gene: TRBV7-2; CDR3 protein: CASSLSGVDTGELFF; CDR3 DNA: TGTGCCAGCAGCTTGTCGGGGGTAGACACCGGGGAGCTGTTTTTT
D gene: TRBD1; J gene: TRBJ1-1; clone size: few; V gene: TRBV20-1; CDR3 protein: CSAKQQGWSTEAFF; CDR3 DNA: TGCAGTGCCAAACAACAGGGGTGGAGCACTGAAGCTTTCTTT
D gene: TRBD1; J gene: TRBJ1-2; clone size: .; V gene: TRBV7-2; CDR3 protein: CASVAGGFSPGYTF; CDR3 DNA: TGTGCCAGCGTCGCAGGGGGCTTCTCCCCTGGCTACACCTTC
D gene: .; J gene: TRBJ2-3; clone size: many; V gene: TRBV7-2; CDR3 protein: CASSSLGGDTDTQYF; CDR3 DNA: TGTGCCAGCAGTAGTTTAGGAGGGGACACAGATACGCAGTATTTT
D gene: .; J gene: TRBJ2-3; clone size: few; V gene: TRBV10-3; CDR3 protein: CAISERNTDTQYF; CDR3 DNA: TGTGCCATCAGTGAAAGGAACACAGATACGCAGTATTTT
D gene: TRBD2; J gene: TRBJ2-1; clone size: .; V gene: TRBV6-2/TRBV6-3; CDR3 protein: CAGGIAGGNEQFF; CDR3 DNA: TGTGCCGGAGGAATAGCGGGGGGCAATGAGCAGTTCTTC
D gene: TRBD1; J gene: TRBJ2-3; clone size: few; V gene: TRBV6-5; CDR3 protein: CASSLQGAGADTQYF; CDR3 DNA: TGTGCCAGCAGTCTTCAGGGGGCCGGGGCAGATACGCAGTATTTT
D gene: TRBD2; J gene: TRBJ2-5; clone size: many; V gene: TRBV20-1; CDR3 protein: CSARDVLAGQETQYF; CDR3 DNA: TGCAGTGCTAGAGATGTCCTAGCGGGGCAGGAGACCCAGTACTTC
D gene: .; J gene: TRBJ2-1; clone size: .; V gene: TRBV2; CDR3 protein: CASQGLLSYHEQFF; CDR3 DNA: TGTGCCAGTCAGGGACTCTTAAGCTACCATGAGCAGTTCTTC
D gene: .; J gene: TRBJ2-3; clone size: few; V gene: TRBV4-1; CDR3 protein: CASSQFRRGRTDTQYF; CDR3 DNA: TGCGCCAGCAGCCAATTCCGGCGGGGCCGCACAGATACGCAGTATTTT
D gene: .; J gene: TRBJ2-3; clone size: .; V gene: TRBV9; CDR3 protein: CASSVGTTTDTQYF; CDR3 DNA: TGTGCCAGCAGCGTAGGGACTACCACAGATACGCAGTATTTT
D gene: TRBD1; J gene: TRBJ1-1; clone size: many; V gene: TRBV20-1; CDR3 protein: CSAQGDTEAFF; CDR3 DNA: TGCAGTGCACAGGGGGACACTGAAGCTTTCTTT
D gene: .; J gene: TRBJ2-2; clone size: few; V gene: TRBV7-2; CDR3 protein: CASSTGATRGTGELFF; CDR3 DNA: TGTGCCAGCAGCACGGGGGCTACGCGGGGCACCGGGGAGCTGTTTTTT
D gene: .; J gene: TRBJ2-5; clone size: few; V gene: TRBV13; CDR3 protein: CASSLQGWETQYF; CDR3 DNA: TGTGCCAGCAGCTTACAAGGGTGGGAGACCCAGTACTTC
D gene: .; J gene: TRBJ1-3; clone size: few; V gene: TRBV7-8; CDR3 protein: CASRTTGSGNTIYF; CDR3 DNA: TGTGCCAGCAGAACGACAGGCTCTGGAAACACCATATATTTT